The 3 T cell receptor beta chains given below trace back to one sample, sequenced in a study of patients and donors after allogeneic stem cell transplantation. TCRdb re-derived calls from the RT-PCR reads in MiXCR, one entry per CDR3 protein. The sample contains about 410,000 distinct CDR3 sequences, approximately 16% of which appear only once. Sequencing was done on a sample of blood, either unsorted or a sorted T cell fraction (not recorded which). The origin of the receptors is a human donor who was either an allogeneic HSCT recipient or a stem cell or donor lymphocyte infusion donor (not recorded which). It is not recorded whose cells these are; they may come from a transplant donor.

This clonotype has more than one count but fewer than ten. This sequence joins TRBV24-1 and TRBJ2-5; 8 bases line up with TRBD1. With 4 bases clipped from V and 4 bases from J, the junction kept 7 bases outside the gene matches. The germline CDR1 and CDR2 sequences are KGHDR and SFDVKD. The CDR3 runs 15 residues. The CDR3 region is CATSDPRQGRETQYF. The CDR3, as DNA: TGTGCCACCAGTGACCCTCGACAGGGGAGAGAGACCCAGTACTTC.

V usage is TRBV28 and J usage is TRBJ2-4; D tentatively fits TRBD1 or TRBD2 (6 bases each). V was trimmed by 5 bases and J by 7 bases, leaving 15 bases between them. The germline V gene has CDR1 MDHEN and CDR2 SYDVKM. This CDR3 spans 14 amino acids. CDR3 region: CASSPPGAGNIQYF. The CDR3 DNA reads as TGTGCCAGCAGTCCCCCGGGGGCAGGGAACATTCAGTACTTC. The full variable domain, with the rest looked up from reference TRBV28 and TRBJ2-4, is DVKVTQSSRYLVKRTGEKVFLECVQDMDHENMFWYRQDPGLGLRLIYFSYDVKMKEKGDIPEGYSVSREKKERFSLILESASTNQTSMYLCASSPPGAGNIQYFGAGTRLSVL.

The chain carries TRBV11-2 and TRBJ1-5; 8 positions agree with TRBD1. J was trimmed by 5 bases and V by 1 base; bases with no gene match: 4. The germline V gene has CDR1 SGHAT and CDR2 FQNNGV. The CDR3 has 15 residues. CDR3 bases: TGTGCCAGCAGCTTAGGTGACAGGGGCCATCAGCCCCAGCATTTT. It yields the protein CASSLGDRGHQPQHF.